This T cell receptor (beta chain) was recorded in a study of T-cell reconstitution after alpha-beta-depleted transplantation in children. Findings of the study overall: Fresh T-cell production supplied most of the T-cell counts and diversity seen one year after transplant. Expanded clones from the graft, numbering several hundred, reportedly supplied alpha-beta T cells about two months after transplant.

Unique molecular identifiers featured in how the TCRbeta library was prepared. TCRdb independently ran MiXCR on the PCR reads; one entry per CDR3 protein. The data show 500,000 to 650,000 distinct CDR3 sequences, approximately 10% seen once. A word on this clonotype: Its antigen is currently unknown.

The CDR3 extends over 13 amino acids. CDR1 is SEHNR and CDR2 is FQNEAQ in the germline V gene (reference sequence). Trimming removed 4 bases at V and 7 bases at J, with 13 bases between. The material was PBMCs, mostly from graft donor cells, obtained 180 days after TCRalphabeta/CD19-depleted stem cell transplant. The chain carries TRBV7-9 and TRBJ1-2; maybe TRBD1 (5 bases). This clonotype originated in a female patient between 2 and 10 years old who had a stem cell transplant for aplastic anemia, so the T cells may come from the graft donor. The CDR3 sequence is CASSYGGDCGYTF. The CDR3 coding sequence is TGTGCCAGCAGCTACGGGGGGGACTGTGGCTACACCTTC.